The table lists the clone carrying this T cell receptor (beta chain) with a few counts. Its antigen is still unknown. V was pared by 0 bases and J by 2 bases, with 10 bases between. Germline values: CDR1 SGHRS, CDR2 YFSETQ. CDR3 length equals 15 residues. This record comes from a study of identical twins. Overall study results and limits: For zero-insertion analyses, partial confounding could come from invariant MAIT and iNKT cells. Excess twin sharing in beta out-of-frame sequences was weaker. There were fewer insertions in abundant cord blood beta clonotypes, but memory repertoires showed no such pattern.

Each CDR3 protein is one row after TCRdb ran MiXCR on the 5' RACE reads. The sample holds about 530,000 distinct CDR3 sequences, approximately 20% seen once. Only healthy Caucasians were included as donors. Separately, the same data were catalogued under a study of yellow fever vaccine responses in identical twins.

The clonotype originates from a young woman in good health. The sample consisted of CD4+ T cells sorted from blood. The rearrangement links TRBV5-1 to TRBJ2-3, with a tentative D call TRBD1 (6 bases). Here the CDR3 reads CASSLGQALTDTQYF. Written as DNA, the CDR3 is TGCGCCAGCAGCTTGGGACAGGCCCTCACAGATACGCAGTATTTT.